This is a list of T cell receptor beta chains from one sample in a study of shared clonotypes between healthy human individuals. The protocol was immunoSEQ multiplex PCR, while the TCRdb copy is restricted to in-frame clones and leaves out a portion. The table includes millions of clones, roughly 94% detected once. The sequenced sample was naive CD8+ T cells sorted from blood. Every receptor here comes from a man aged 18 to 29 in good health. Each CDR3 is given with its conserved first and last residue. A D gene is named only where the DNA matches it firmly. Only part of the rows carry a size: once, few, many, or a class if the clone is expanded.

j_gene	d_gene	v_gene	abundance	CDR3aa	CDR3nt
TRBJ2-1	-	TRBV4-1	-	CASSHIGVDWDNEQFF	TGCGCCAGCAGCCACATCGGAGTAGATTGGGACAATGAGCAGTTCTTC
TRBJ1-3	-	TRBV9	-	CASSVAGSSGNTIYF	TGTGCCAGCAGCGTAGCAGGGAGCTCTGGAAACACCATATATTTT
TRBJ2-1	-	TRBV14	once	CASSQERVDNEQFF	TGTGCCAGCAGCCAAGAGAGGGTCGACAATGAGCAGTTCTTC
TRBJ1-4	TRBD1	TRBV6-1	-	CASSEYPGQGDEKLFF	TGTGCCAGCAGTGAATACCCTGGACAGGGTGATGAAAAACTGTTTTTT
TRBJ2-4	TRBD1	TRBV2	-	CASSGLDRGVDIQYF	TGTGCCAGCAGTGGGTTAGACAGGGGCGTGGACATTCAGTACTTC
TRBJ2-2	TRBD1	TRBV5-7	-	CASSPPGVWTGSTGELFF	TGTGCCAGCAGCCCTCCCGGTGTTTGGACAGGGAGCACCGGGGAGCTGTTTTTT
TRBJ2-4	-	TRBV4-1	-	CASSHPPQNIQYF	TGCGCCAGCAGCCACCCCCCCCAAAACATTCAGTACTTC
TRBJ2-2	-	TRBV30	-	CAWSDAAGNTGELFF	TGTGCCTGGAGCGACGCGGCGGGGAACACCGGGGAGCTGTTTTTT
TRBJ1-1	-	TRBV6-5	-	CASSYSEDGGEAFF	TGTGCCAGCAGTTACTCAGAAGACGGGGGTGAAGCTTTCTTT
TRBJ2-7	TRBD1	TRBV5-6	-	CASSTGQGLPYEQYF	TGTGCCAGCAGCACAGGACAGGGTCTCCCCTACGAGCAGTACTTC
TRBJ2-1	-	TRBV27	-	CASSLRQANNEQFF	TGTGCCAGCAGTTTAAGACAGGCAAACAATGAGCAGTTCTTC
TRBJ1-5	TRBD1	TRBV4-1	-	CASSRRDSRQEPQHF	TGCGCCAGCAGCCGAAGGGACAGCCGCCAGGAGCCCCAGCATTTT
TRBJ2-7	TRBD2	TRBV7-9	-	CASLAGEGYEQYF	TGTGCCAGCTTAGCGGGAGAGGGCTACGAGCAGTACTTC
TRBJ2-5	TRBD2	TRBV7-6	-	CASSPRGGRQVGLGYQETQYF	TGTGCCAGCAGCCCCCGGGGAGGGCGGCAGGTTGGATTGGGGTACCAAGAGACCCAGTACTTC
TRBJ2-3	-	TRBV11-2	-	CASSLERARTQYF	TGTGCCAGCAGCTTAGAAAGGGCGCGCACGCAGTATTTT
TRBJ2-5	TRBD1	TRBV18	-	CASSADRGETQYF	TGTGCCAGCTCAGCGGACAGGGGTGAGACCCAGTACTTC
TRBJ1-6	-	TRBV4-1	-	CASSQVMGSNSPLHF	TGCGCCAGCAGCCAAGTAATGGGGTCTAATTCACCCCTCCACTTT
TRBJ1-5	-	TRBV7-9	-	CASSLADQPQHF	TGTGCCAGCAGCTTAGCGGATCAGCCCCAGCATTTT